The rows below give T cell receptor beta chains drawn from one sample of a study of CD8 T cells in Susac syndrome. TCRdb re-called the immunoSEQ multiplex PCR reads through MiXCR, storing one row per CDR3 protein. The table has some 140,000 distinct CDR3 sequences, more than 85% seen once. The specimen sequenced was CD8+ T cells from PBMCs. The receptors come from a human donor with Susac syndrome. Both conserved end residues are part of each CDR3. A D gene is named only where the DNA matches it firmly. Clone size appears in some rows only: once, few, many, or a class for an expanded clone.

>TRBJ1-5|TRBV12-5|NA|NA
CASGWGQPQHF
TGTGCTAGTGGTTGGGGGCAGCCCCAGCATTTT
>TRBJ1-3|TRBV6-1|NA|NA
CASSGREGGSGNTIYF
TGTGCCAGCAGTGGACGAGAAGGGGGCTCTGGAAACACCATATATTTT
>TRBJ2-1|TRBV20-1|NA|NA
CSARDPLVGNEQFF
TGCAGTGCTAGAGATCCTTTGGTGGGCAATGAGCAGTTCTTC
>TRBJ2-3|TRBV12-5|NA|once
CASGGSGPDTQYF
TGTGCTAGTGGTGGGAGTGGGCCAGATACGCAGTATTTT
>TRBJ2-7|TRBV7-9|TRBD1|NA
CASSPPLGQGFEEQYF
TGTGCCAGCAGTCCACCGTTAGGACAGGGATTTGAGGAGCAGTACTTC
>TRBJ2-3|TRBV29-1|TRBD1|NA
CSVEDTGQGVPTDTQYF
TGCAGCGTTGAAGATACAGGACAGGGGGTCCCCACAGATACGCAGTATTTT
>TRBJ2-1|TRBV14|TRBD2|NA
CASSQDWGLAGYNEQFF
TGTGCCAGCAGCCAAGATTGGGGACTAGCGGGATACAATGAGCAGTTCTTC
>TRBJ1-2|TRBV5-1|NA|NA
CASSLDPGASYGYTF
TGCGCCAGCAGCTTGGACCCAGGGGCAAGCTATGGCTACACCTTC
>TRBJ1-2|TRBV27|NA|NA
CASSQYTGNYGYTF
TGTGCCAGCAGTCAATACACAGGGAACTATGGCTACACCTTC
>TRBJ1-2|TRBV24-1|NA|NA
CATSDRTDVLGYTF
TGTGCCACCAGTGACAGGACAGACGTCCTAGGCTACACCTTC
>TRBJ2-3|TRBV4-1|NA|NA
CASRDISTDTQYF
TGCGCCAGCCGGGACATTAGCACAGATACGCAGTATTTT
>TRBJ2-7|TRBV20-1|TRBD1|NA
CSASFYGTGGYEQYF
TGCAGTGCTAGTTTCTACGGGACAGGGGGCTACGAGCAGTACTTC
>TRBJ2-7|TRBV27|NA|NA
CASGSILEQYF
TGTGCCAGCGGGTCAATTTTAGAGCAGTACTTC
>TRBJ1-2|TRBV24-1|NA|NA
CATSDSDDVYKEGYTF
TGTGCCACCAGTGACTCGGACGATGTATACAAGGAGGGCTACACCTTC
>TRBJ2-3|TRBV29-1|NA|NA
CSVGTQYF
TGCAGCGTTGGTACGCAGTATTTT
>TRBJ1-2|TRBV15|TRBD1|NA
CATSRDRTGWGYTF
TGTGCCACCAGCAGAGACCGGACAGGGTGGGGCTACACCTTC
>TRBJ2-1|TRBV9|NA|NA
CASSAGGQGGPSNEQFF
TGTGCCAGCAGCGCCGGCGGGCAGGGAGGCCCCTCCAATGAGCAGTTCTTC
>TRBJ2-1|TRBV13|NA|NA
CASSLGPSSYNEQFF
TGTGCCAGCAGCTTAGGTCCGAGCTCCTACAATGAGCAGTTCTTC
>TRBJ1-2|TRBV19|TRBD1|NA
CASSIVLTGPNYGYTF
TGTGCCAGTAGTATAGTGCTGACAGGGCCTAACTATGGCTACACCTTC
>TRBJ1-2|TRBV20-1|TRBD1|NA
CSAPGQSNYGYTF
TGCAGTGCTCCGGGACAGAGCAACTATGGCTACACCTTC
>TRBJ2-7|TRBV7-6|TRBD2|NA
CASSLAGLAQSTYEQYF
TGTGCCAGCAGCTTAGCTGGACTAGCGCAATCTACCTACGAGCAGTACTTC
>TRBJ2-7|TRBV12-3/TRBV12-4|NA|NA
CASSAGWGSPYEQYF
TGTGCCAGCAGCGCGGGGTGGGGTAGTCCCTACGAGCAGTACTTC
>TRBJ2-7|TRBV20-1|TRBD1|NA
CSASPQGASYEQYF
TGCAGTGCTAGTCCCCAGGGGGCTTCCTACGAGCAGTACTTC
>TRBJ2-6|TRBV28|NA|NA
CASSTPGVGANVLTF
TGTGCCAGCAGTACCCCGGGGGTCGGGGCCAACGTCCTGACTTTC